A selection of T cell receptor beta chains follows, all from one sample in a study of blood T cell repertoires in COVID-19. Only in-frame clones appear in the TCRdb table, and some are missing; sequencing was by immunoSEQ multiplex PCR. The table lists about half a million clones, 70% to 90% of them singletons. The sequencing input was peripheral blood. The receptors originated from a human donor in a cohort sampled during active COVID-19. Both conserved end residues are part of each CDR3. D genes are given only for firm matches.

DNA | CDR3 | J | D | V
TGTGCCAGCAGTTTATATACAGGGTTAAACACCGGGGAGCTGTTTTTT | CASSLYTGLNTGELFF | TRBJ2-2 | NA | TRBV27
TGTGCCAGCCATAGGTGGGCAGGGAAGGAAGGACTGTTTTTT | CASHRWAGKEGLFF | TRBJ1-4 | NA | TRBV2
TGTGCCAGCAGTGAAATCCCATGGGCGGGTAACACTGAAGCTTTCTTT | CASSEIPWAGNTEAFF | TRBJ1-1 | NA | TRBV6-1
TGTGCCAGCAGCCGTACAGGGGGCGGTGAAAAACTGTTTTTT | CASSRTGGGEKLFF | TRBJ1-4 | TRBD1 | TRBV5-4
TGTGCCAGCAGTTTAGCCCAGTATAGCAATCAGCCCCAGCATTTT | CASSLAQYSNQPQHF | TRBJ1-5 | NA | TRBV28
TGCGCCAGCAGTCAATCGGATTACAGGGGGCGGTCCGCCACGAAGTATTTT | CASSQSDYRGRSATKYF | TRBJ2-3 | TRBD1 | TRBV23-1
TGTGCCAGCAGCCAAGAGCAGCGGGAGGAATACGAGCAGTACTTC | CASSQEQREEYEQYF | TRBJ2-7 | TRBD2 | TRBV4-2
TGCGCCAGCAGCTTGGTGGAGGGGCGGGATACGCAGTATTTT | CASSLVEGRDTQYF | TRBJ2-3 | NA | TRBV5-1
TGTGCCAGCTCCCCAACAAGATCTCCGAATCAGCCCCAGCATTTT | CASSPTRSPNQPQHF | TRBJ1-5 | NA | TRBV18
TGTGCCAGCAGTTACTCGCCCGGACTAGCGGGAGGGCCAGGCCTGGAAGAGACCCAGTACTTC | CASSYSPGLAGGPGLEETQYF | TRBJ2-5 | TRBD2 | TRBV6-2/TRBV6-3
TGTGCCAGCAGTGGTAGCGGGAGCATGGTCGACGAGCAGTACTTC | CASSGSGSMVDEQYF | TRBJ2-7 | TRBD2 | TRBV2
TGTGCCAGCAGCTTGAGCAGGGTGGGCTATAATTCACCCCTCCACTTT | CASSLSRVGYNSPLHF | TRBJ1-6 | NA | TRBV5-6
TGTGCCAGCAGCCTCTCAGGGAATCGGTGGTACGAGCAGTACTTC | CASSLSGNRWYEQYF | TRBJ2-7 | NA | TRBV11-2
TGTGCCAGCAGCCCTGCGGGACAGGCCTATGGCTACACCTTC | CASSPAGQAYGYTF | TRBJ1-2 | TRBD1 | TRBV7-3
TGTGCCAGCAGCTTAGGTTCAGGGAGGGGAAACACCATATATTTT | CASSLGSGRGNTIYF | TRBJ1-3 | NA | TRBV11-2
TGTGCCTGGCCGGACAGGCTCGGAGACACCATATATTTT | CAWPDRLGDTIYF | TRBJ1-3 | TRBD1 | TRBV30